The next 20 T cell receptor beta chains were all read from a single sample in a study of cytomegalovirus exposure and HLA in healthy donors. Assay used: immunoSEQ multiplex PCR; TCRdb lists only in-frame clones, some missing. The table lists some 150,000 clones, roughly 86% of them singletons. The sample taken for sequencing was PBMCs. Receptors were obtained from a young man in good health and CMV-seropositive.

The chain combines TRBV7-9 with TRBJ1-4, with 9 bases matching TRBD1. Germline V gene lookup returns CDR1 SEHNR and CDR2 FQNEAQ (reference sequence). There are 17 residues in the CDR3. The V gene end was trimmed by 5 bases and the J gene end by 4 bases; junction bases not matched to a gene: 11. The CDR3 region is CASSPSRDRDHNEKLFF. As DNA, the CDR3 is TGTGCCAGCAGCCCGTCCCGGGACAGGGACCATAATGAAAAACTGTTTTTT.

The chain combines TRBV4-3 with TRBJ2-7; 8 bases agree with TRBD2. V trimming: 4 bases; J trimming: 3 bases; junction bases outside the gene matches: 8. Germline CDR1 is LGHNA and CDR2 is YSLEER. The CDR3 totals 15 residues. CDR3 bases: TGCGCCAGCAGCCGAGACGCCGGGGGGGTCTACGAGCAGTACTTC. Amino acids: CASSRDAGGVYEQYF.

This clone was observed once. V is TRBV25-1 and J is TRBJ2-5; TRBD1 matches at 8 bases. The CDR3 runs 15 residues. Trimming removed 2 bases from V and 1 base from J; junction bases left unmatched: 3. The V gene's germline CDR1 is MGHDK and CDR2 SYGVNS. CDR3 sequence reads: CASSEGTGSQETQYF. The CDR3 DNA is TGTGCCAGCAGTGAAGGGACAGGATCCCAAGAGACCCAGTACTTC. Supplemented by reference TRBV25-1 and TRBJ2-5, the full variable domain reads EADIYQTPRYLVIGTGKKITLECSQTMGHDKMYWYQQDPGMELHLIHYSYGVNSTEKGDLSSESTVSRIRTEHFPLTLESARPSHTSQYLCASSEGTGSQETQYFGPGTRLLVL.

The J gene is TRBJ2-6, the V gene TRBV30, with D possibly TRBD1 on 6 matching bases. The CDR3 sequence is 16 residues long. The V and J ends lost 0 bases and 0 bases respectively, with 9 bases between them. CDR1 and CDR2 from the germline V gene are GTSNPN and SVGIG (reference sequence). Here the CDR3 DNA reads TGTGCCTGGAGTGTACAGGGCTACTCTGGGGCCAACGTCCTGACTTTC. It encodes CAWSVQGYSGANVLTF.

The chain carries TRBV7-2 and TRBJ1-1, with no clear D. This CDR3 has 11 amino acids. Trimming left V 2 bases short and J 6 bases short, with 4 bases between. Germline values: CDR1 SGHTA, CDR2 FQGNSA. CDR3 loop: CASSLRAEAFF. The CDR3 DNA reads as TGTGCCAGCAGCTTACGGGCTGAAGCTTTCTTT.

V usage is TRBV14 and J usage is TRBJ1-6; D possibly corresponds to TRBD1 (6 bases). The CDR3 covers 14 residues. Germline assignment: CDR1 SGHDN and CDR2 FVKESK. Trimming shortened V by 2 bases and J by 9 bases, and 11 bases separated the two germline ends. The CDR3 sequence is CASSQITRGSPLHF. In nucleotides, the CDR3 is TGTGCCAGCAGCCAAATCACCAGGGGTTCACCCCTCCACTTT.

The chain combines TRBV4-2 with TRBJ1-1, with D perhaps TRBD1 (6 bases). Germline CDR1 LGHNA, CDR2 YNFKEQ. CDR3 length: 18 residues. V lost 4 bases and J lost 0, with 21 bases in between. CDR3 DNA sequence: TGTGCCAGCAGCCGATCCTGGTTGAGAGGGGGTGTGAACACTGAAGCTTTCTTT. It codes for CASSRSWLRGGVNTEAFF.

The V gene is TRBV6-1, the J gene TRBJ2-4; D not certain. V lost 6 bases to trimming and J lost 8 bases, with 14 bases between them. This CDR3 contains 13 residues. Germline CDR1 is MNHNS and CDR2 is SASEGT. DNA of the CDR3: TGTGCCAGCAGGCGGTCTTCTGGAGACATTCAGTACTTC. It is translated as CASRRSSGDIQYF.

The V and J genes are TRBV6-5 and TRBJ2-1, with 12 bases lining up with TRBD2. Per the germline V gene, CDR1 is MNHEY and CDR2 is SVGAGI. The CDR3 spans 16 residues. The V and J ends lost 2 bases and 7 bases, in that order; junction bases with no gene match: 6. CDR3 sequence: CASSYTHGLAGNEQFF. CDR3 sequence (DNA): TGTGCCAGCAGTTACACGCATGGACTAGCGGGGAATGAGCAGTTCTTC.

The chain combines TRBV2 with TRBJ2-1; D is unresolved. V was cut by 7 bases and J by 7 bases, with 14 bases left in between. The germline gives CDR1 SNHLY, CDR2 FYNNEI. The length of the CDR3 is 13 residues. CDR3 protein: CASTSYSTNEQFF. CDR3 in DNA: TGTGCCAGCACCTCCTATAGCACTAATGAGCAGTTCTTC.

V usage is TRBV10-3 and J usage is TRBJ2-7; D perhaps matches TRBD2 (6 bases). This CDR3 region has 17 residues. Germline lookup yields CDR1 ENHRY and CDR2 SYGVKD. The germline V and J ends were trimmed by 0 bases and 2 bases, with 17 bases remaining between them. The CDR3 is CAISESMLLASTYEQYF. In DNA form, the CDR3 reads TGTGCCATCAGTGAGTCGATGCTTCTAGCGTCTACCTACGAGCAGTACTTC.

V is TRBV4-3 and J is TRBJ2-2; TRBD1 is a possible D gene (6 bases). The length of the CDR3 is 15 residues. The V end was cut by 4 bases, the J end by 2 bases, with 11 bases between. Germline values: CDR1 LGHNA, CDR2 YSLEER. CDR3 bases: TGCGCCAGCAGCCCACAACAGGGAAACACCGGGGAGCTGTTTTTT. Protein sequence: CASSPQQGNTGELFF.

V gene TRBV6-9 combines with J gene TRBJ1-2, with 10 positions matching TRBD1. Germline V CDR1 and CDR2: MNHGY, SVAAGI. V lost 0 bases to trimming and J lost 5 bases; unmatched junction nucleotides: 21. The CDR3 is 21 amino acids. The CDR3 sequence is CASSYSPPNPGTGAMRYGYTF. The CDR3 DNA reads as TGTGCCAGCAGTTATTCTCCCCCCAATCCTGGGACAGGGGCGATGAGGTATGGCTACACCTTC.

J is TRBJ2-3 and V is TRBV10-3; 14 bases fit TRBD2. Trimming took 8 bases from V and 3 from J; bases not matched to a gene: 1. Germline assignment: CDR1 ENHRY and CDR2 SYGVKD. This CDR3 region has 14 residues. The CDR3 region has the DNA TGTGCCATCGGGACTAGCGGGGGAACAGATACGCAGTATTTT. Its translation: CAIGTSGGTDTQYF.

This chain links TRBV5-6 with TRBJ2-4, with a possible D match to TRBD1 (6 bases). The ends were cut back, 2 bases at V and 4 bases at J, with 22 bases in the middle. The CDR3 sequence is 18 residues long. Per the germline V gene, CDR1 is SGHDT and CDR2 is YYEEEE. The DNA of the CDR3 is TGTGCCAGCAGCTTATTGATGGGGTCGGACAGTACTAAAAACATTCAGTACTTC. Protein: CASSLLMGSDSTKNIQYF.

The gene calls are TRBV29-1 and TRBJ1-2; D gene unclear. V was clipped by 4 bases and J by 7 bases, with 19 bases between them. The V gene's germline CDR1 is SQVTM and CDR2 ANQGSEA. The CDR3 has 14 amino acids. This chain's CDR3 is CSVVEVNYPRGYTF. Written as DNA, the CDR3 is TGCAGCGTTGTAGAGGTGAATTACCCGCGTGGCTACACCTTC.

The chain joins TRBV27 to TRBJ2-7; a weak D match, TRBD1 (5 bases). V lost 5 bases, J lost 0 bases, and 8 bases lay in between. CDR3 size: 13 residues. The germline V gene encodes CDR1 MNHEY and CDR2 SMNVEV (reference sequence). This CDR3 is CASSQDSSYEQYF. The CDR3 nucleotides are TGTGCCAGCAGTCAAGACAGCTCCTACGAGCAGTACTTC.

The chain links TRBV6-5 to TRBJ2-7; a possible D gene is TRBD2 (6 bases). From germline, CDR1 is MNHEY and CDR2 SVGAGI. CDR3 size: 11 residues. The CDR3 spells CVSGYSYEQYF. The CDR3, as DNA: TGTGTAAGCGGGTACTCCTACGAGCAGTACTTC.

This sequence joins TRBV6-5 and TRBJ2-7; weak D call: TRBD2 (5 bases). Germline assignment: CDR1 MNHEY and CDR2 SVGAGI. This CDR3 has 13 residues. Trimming shortened V by 6 bases and J by 6 bases, and 15 bases separated the two germline ends. DNA of the CDR3: TGTGCCAGCAGAACCTCAGGACTCGGCGAGCAGTACTTC. Protein product: CASRTSGLGEQYF.

V and J are TRBV5-6 and TRBJ1-2; unclear D gene. The germline V and J ends were trimmed by 0 bases and 3 bases, with 9 bases remaining between them. The CDR3 has 14 residues. Germline V gene lookup returns CDR1 SGHDT and CDR2 YYEEEE. In nucleotides, the CDR3 is TGTGCCAGCAGCTTGGGGGTAGGAGACTATGGCTACACCTTC. Protein: CASSLGVGDYGYTF.